This T cell receptor beta chain was sequenced for a study of control samples from healthy donors and cancer patients. This CDR3 spans 16 amino acids. Trimming stripped 5 bases from V and 5 bases from J, with 16 bases between. From germline, CDR1 is SEHNR and CDR2 FQNEAQ (reference sequence). Generated by immunoSEQ multiplex PCR, the TCRdb table keeps only in-frame clones and is missing some. The profile covers hundreds of thousands of clones, with roughly 87% appearing a single time and more than 10% taken by the ten largest. The sequenced sample consisted of PBMCs. The sequence derives from a woman aged 55-69 years with lung cancer. The chain carries TRBV7-9 and TRBJ1-6; TRBD1 might be the D (6 bases). The CDR3, as DNA: TGTGCCAGCAGCCCGGCGGCGGCAGGGGATAATTCACCCCTCCACTTT. This translates into CASSPAAAGDNSPLHF.